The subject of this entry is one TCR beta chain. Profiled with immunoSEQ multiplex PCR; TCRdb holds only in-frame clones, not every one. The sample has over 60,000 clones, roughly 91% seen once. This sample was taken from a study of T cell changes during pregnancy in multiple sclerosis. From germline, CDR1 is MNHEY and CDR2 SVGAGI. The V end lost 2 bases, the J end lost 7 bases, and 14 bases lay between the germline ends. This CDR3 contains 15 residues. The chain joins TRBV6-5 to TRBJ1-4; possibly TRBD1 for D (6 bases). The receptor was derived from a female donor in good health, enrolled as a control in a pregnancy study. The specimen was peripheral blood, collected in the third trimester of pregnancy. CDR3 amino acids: CASSYDTRGGEKLFF. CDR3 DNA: TGTGCCAGCAGTTACGACACGAGGGGGGGTGAAAAACTGTTTTTT.